Described below is a single T cell receptor (beta chain) sequence and its context. Generated by immunoSEQ multiplex PCR, the TCRdb table keeps only in-frame clones and is missing some. The table has tens of thousands of clones, roughly 88% seen once. The data are from a study of siplizumab effects on memory and regulatory T cells. V lost 6 bases and J lost 2, with 22 bases in between. Germline values: CDR1 SGHTA, CDR2 FQGNSA. The CDR3 extends over 18 amino acids. This chain uses TRBV7-2 with TRBJ2-2, with D uncertain. The sequencing input was Tregs sorted from blood. This receptor was taken from a human donor in good health. CDR3 protein: CASSWVFRRVGNTGELFF. As DNA, the CDR3 is TGTGCCAGCAGTTGGGTTTTCCGCCGGGTTGGAAACACCGGGGAGCTGTTTTTT.